These 22 T cell receptor beta chains were all obtained from the same sample, sequenced in a study of shared clonotypes between healthy human individuals. Clones were read by immunoSEQ multiplex PCR, and TCRdb kept only the in-frame ones, dropping some. Here the sample spans fewer than 2.5 million clones, 93% being singletons. The sample was naive CD4+ T cells from PBMCs. Subset reported: CD45RA+ positively selected. These receptors were taken from a man younger than 35 in good health. Some clones in this sample may be carry-over from other donors' samples.

J is TRBJ2-7 and V is TRBV6-6; D is ambiguous. Germline assignment: CDR1 MNHNY and CDR2 SVGAGI (reference sequence). Trimming removed 5 bases from V and 1 base from J, with 12 bases in between. The CDR3 contains 14 residues. CDR3 sequence (DNA): TGTGCCAGCAGTAGGACCATTTCTTCCTACGAGCAGTACTTC. It is translated as CASSRTISSYEQYF.

This chain connects TRBV27 to TRBJ2-2, with 8 bases aligning to TRBD1. This CDR3 comprises 14 residues. Germline loops: CDR1 MNHEY, CDR2 SMNVEV (reference sequence). V lost 4 bases and J lost 4; bases outside the gene matches: 2. CDR3 protein: CASSSGGFTGELFF. The CDR3, as DNA: TGTGCCAGCAGTTCAGGGGGCTTCACCGGGGAGCTGTTTTTT.

The CDR3 DNA reads TGTGCCAGCAGCTTAGGTAGTATCGAGACCCAGTACTTC. Translation gives CASSLGSIETQYF. The rearrangement links TRBV11-2 to TRBJ2-5; D unresolved. Germline CDR1 is SGHAT and CDR2 is FQNNGV. This CDR3 spans 13 amino acids. The V gene lost 1 base and the J gene lost 5 bases, with 8 bases spanning the gap.

This clone was seen a handful of times. The gene calls are TRBV30 and TRBJ1-1; the D gene is possibly TRBD1 (6 bases). Germline CDR1 reads GTSNPN; CDR2 reads SVGIG (reference sequence). This CDR3 region has 12 residues. V was shortened by 1 base and J by 10 bases, with 13 bases between the two germline ends. The CDR3 loop reads CAWSEEGVRAFF. The CDR3 DNA reads TGTGCCTGGAGTGAGGAGGGGGTAAGAGCTTTCTTT.

This chain uses TRBV7-2 with TRBJ1-6, with 7 bases lining up with TRBD1. Germline V gene data show CDR1 as SGHTA and CDR2 as FQGNSA. J gave up 7 bases and V 1 base, and 1 base lay outside the gene matches. The CDR3 is 14 amino acids. The CDR3 here is CASSLEGANSPLHF. The CDR3 bases are TGTGCCAGCAGCTTAGAGGGGGCGAATTCACCCCTCCACTTT.

The rearrangement joins TRBV7-9 to TRBJ2-7, with 9 nucleotides matching TRBD2. The germline CDR1 and CDR2 sequences are SEHNR and FQNEAQ (reference sequence). The CDR3 extends over 18 amino acids. With V trimmed by 1 base and J by 3 bases, 13 bases remained unmatched. The CDR3 sequence is CASSLGALAGPSNYEQYF. CDR3 nucleotides: TGTGCCAGCAGCTTAGGGGCACTAGCGGGCCCCAGTAACTACGAGCAGTACTTC.

The chain couples TRBV19 to TRBJ1-5; 9 nucleotides line up with TRBD1. Germline-derived CDR1 and CDR2 are LNHDA and SQIVND (reference sequence). There are 15 residues in the CDR3. Trimming took 7 bases from V and 10 from J; bases not matched to a gene: 14. The CDR3 here is CASNPTGTGPRPQHF. CDR3 coding DNA: TGTGCCAGTAATCCTACCGGGACAGGGCCCCGTCCCCAGCATTTT.

The J gene is TRBJ2-5, the V gene TRBV6-6; perhaps TRBD2 as D (5 bases). The V end was cut by 7 bases, the J end by 0 bases, with 12 bases between. This CDR3 comprises 14 residues. Germline loops: CDR1 MNHNY, CDR2 SVGAGI (reference sequence). The CDR3 bases are TGTGCCAGCACTCGAGCGGTGTACCAAGAGACCCAGTACTTC. Encoded protein: CASTRAVYQETQYF.

As for this clone: Other DNA sequences from this sample encode an identical CDR3 as well. This sequence joins TRBV7-2 and TRBJ1-4, with 7 positions matching TRBD1. Germline CDR1 and CDR2: SGHTA and FQGNSA. The length of the CDR3 is 13 residues. The J segment lost 7 bases and the V segment lost 1 base, leaving 0 bases of the junction unmatched. The CDR3 reads CASSLDRGEKLFF. The CDR3 DNA sequence: TGTGCCAGCAGCTTAGACAGGGGTGAAAAACTGTTTTTT.

V and J are TRBV6-5 and TRBJ2-1; 10 bases map to TRBD2. The CDR3 contains 15 residues. Germline V lookup: CDR1 MNHEY, CDR2 SVGAGI. After removal of 0 bases from V and 9 bases from J, the junction contained 5 bases not matched to a gene. This chain's CDR3 is CASSYSLAGVSEQFF. CDR3 in DNA: TGTGCCAGCAGTTACTCGCTAGCGGGAGTAAGTGAGCAGTTCTTC.

The chain combines TRBV11-2 with TRBJ2-2; no clear D gene. CDR1 and CDR2 (germline): SGHAT, FQNNGV. The CDR3 has 15 amino acids. Trimming stripped 1 base from V and 5 bases from J, with 11 bases between. The CDR3 nucleotides read TGTGCCAGCAGCTTAGCCCCTAAGAGGACCGGGGAGCTGTTTTTT. Translated, it gives CASSLAPKRTGELFF.

The gene calls are TRBV7-3 and TRBJ2-1; D gene uncertain. The CDR3 contains 14 residues. V shed 2 bases and J shed 5 bases, with 10 bases lying between them. The germline CDR1 and CDR2 sequences are SGHTA and FQGTGA. The CDR3 DNA sequence: TGTGCCAGCAGCTTACTGGGCTACAACAATGAGCAGTTCTTC. This codes for CASSLLGYNNEQFF.

This chain uses TRBV18 with TRBJ2-1; the D gene is possibly TRBD2 (6 bases). This CDR3 is 13 amino acids long. The germline V gene has CDR1 KGHSH and CDR2 LQKENI. The V gene lost 1 base and the J gene lost 5 bases, with 6 bases spanning the gap. This chain's CDR3 is CASSPRGNNEQFF. The CDR3 coding sequence is TGTGCCAGCTCACCACGCGGGAACAATGAGCAGTTCTTC.

A note on this clone: Distinct nucleotide sequences in the sample also encode this CDR3. The rearrangement joins TRBV7-9 to TRBJ2-2; D gene ambiguous. Germline-derived CDR1 and CDR2 are SEHNR and FQNEAQ (reference sequence). V was pared by 1 base and J by 1 base, with 7 bases between. The CDR3 loop spans 15 amino acids. CDR3 amino acids: CASSLVPENTGELFF. The CDR3 region has the DNA TGTGCCAGCAGCTTAGTTCCGGAGAACACCGGGGAGCTGTTTTTT.

The chain uses TRBV9 and TRBJ2-2, with a weak D call TRBD2 (6 bases). The germline V gene encodes CDR1 SGDLS and CDR2 YYNGEE. V was trimmed by 4 bases and J by 6 bases, leaving 16 bases between them. CDR3 size: 15 residues. CDR3 loop: CASSTTGLNPGELFF. CDR3 nucleotide sequence: TGTGCCAGCAGCACCACGGGACTCAATCCCGGGGAGCTGTTTTTT.

The chain joins TRBV5-1 to TRBJ2-2; D is unresolved. Germline V gene sequence: CDR1 SGHRS, CDR2 YFSETQ. There are 15 residues in the CDR3. Deletions cut 2 bases from V and 5 bases from J, with 13 bases between. The CDR3 coding sequence is TGCGCCAGCAGCTTATCAGATTCTAGAACCGGGGAGCTGTTTTTT. Its translation: CASSLSDSRTGELFF.

The rearrangement links TRBV28 to TRBJ1-2; D call uncertain. From germline, CDR1 is MDHEN and CDR2 SYDVKM. The CDR3 covers 15 residues. V lost 6 bases and J 7 bases, leaving 21 bases between the germline ends. The CDR3 reads CASSPPRGREGGYTF. The CDR3 DNA reads as TGTGCCAGCAGCCCCCCCCGGGGTAGGGAGGGTGGCTACACCTTC.

The J gene is TRBJ2-5, the V gene TRBV10-3; 8 bases match TRBD1. This CDR3 has 15 amino acids. In germline, CDR1 is ENHRY, CDR2 SYGVKD. V lost 2 bases and J lost 6; bases outside the gene matches: 8. This chain's CDR3 is CAISEPGQGKQTQYF. CDR3 sequence (DNA): TGTGCCATCAGTGAGCCCGGACAGGGAAAACAGACCCAGTACTTC.

V is TRBV10-3 and J is TRBJ1-2; weak D call: TRBD1 (6 bases). The V gene lost 2 bases and the J gene lost 3 bases, with 13 bases spanning the gap. Germline V gene data show CDR1 as ENHRY and CDR2 as SYGVKD. The CDR3 length is 15 residues. CDR3 amino acids: CAISEGQLVDYGYTF. In DNA, the CDR3 is TGTGCCATCAGTGAGGGACAGCTAGTTGACTATGGCTACACCTTC.

This clone appeared a single time. The chain couples TRBV25-1 to TRBJ1-4, with D uncertain. Germline V gives CDR1 MGHDK, CDR2 SYGVNS. V lost 1 base to trimming and J lost 2 bases, with 8 bases between them. The CDR3 has 15 amino acids. The CDR3, as DNA: TGTGCCAGCAGTGAATTAAGGGAGACTAATGAAAAACTGTTTTTT. As protein: CASSELRETNEKLFF. The full variable domain, with the rest looked up from reference TRBV25-1 and TRBJ1-4, is EADIYQTPRYLVIGTGKKITLECSQTMGHDKMYWYQQDPGMELHLIHYSYGVNSTEKGDLSSESTVSRIRTEHFPLTLESARPSHTSQYLCASSELRETNEKLFFGSGTQLSVL.

On this clone itself: This CDR3 is also generated by other DNA sequences in the sample. The CDR3: CASSPTLASYEQYF. The DNA of the CDR3 is TGTGCCAGCAGTCCAACTCTAGCTAGCTACGAGCAGTACTTC. The rearrangement joins TRBV7-2 to TRBJ2-7; TRBD2 is a possible D gene (5 bases). CDR3 length equals 14 residues. V was cut by 6 bases and J by 3 bases, with 15 bases left in between. Germline assignment: CDR1 SGHTA and CDR2 FQGNSA.

The CDR3 reads CASSLGSDTGELFF. CDR3 DNA: TGCGCCAGCAGCTTGGGGTCGGACACCGGGGAGCTGTTTTTT. The V gene is TRBV5-1, the J gene TRBJ2-2; D is undetermined. This CDR3 has 14 amino acids. Looked up from germline, CDR1 is SGHRS and CDR2 is YFSETQ. V was clipped by 0 bases and J by 3 bases, with 6 bases between them.